The entry below describes one T cell receptor beta chain. This clone was found once. The antigen it recognizes is unknown. No clone much larger than this one lies a single base away; base qualities are absent. Library preparation employed the immunoSEQ multiplex PCR assay. The multiplex PCR relied on a mix of 60 forward primers for TCR Vbeta segments and 13 reverse primers for TCR Jbeta segments. A multiplex PCR assay on genomic DNA amplified the CDR3 region of rearranged TCR beta genes. On the Illumina HiSeq System, the amplified TCR beta libraries were sequenced as 87-base-pair reads. The study's processing was this. In a later analysis, 77 million or so unique TCR beta chains were counted across the approximately 670 repertoires, and about 10 million of these chains were shared by at least two donors. To remove PCR and sequencing errors, raw reads were error-corrected and collapsed into unique sequences using a nearest-neighbor algorithm that merged closely related sequences. V, D and J gene segments were assigned by aligning CDR3 sequences to IMGT reference sequences. For a sequence to be retained, a match of at least six nucleotides was required to both a V gene segment and a J gene segment. A rearrangement counted as productive if the CDR3 had no stop codons and remained in frame with V and J, and every other rearrangement counted as non-productive. CDR3 was defined by IMGT convention, running from the second conserved V-encoded cysteine to the conserved J-encoded phenylalanine. The earlier analysis of a few hundred of the donors excluded any sequence lacking an unambiguous match to a single V gene segment. An earlier analysis of about 600 of the donors called V segments functional above 56.7% productive rearrangements and segregating when the between-donor standard deviation exceeded 5%. A statistical classification framework was developed to diagnose cytomegalovirus status using the catalog of TCR beta chain sequences. V and J gene assignment, in a later analysis, came from comparing TCR nucleotide sequences with IMGT/GENE-DB human TR gene sequences. The TCRdist pipeline was used in a later analysis to assign CDR3 sequences and most-parsimonious VDJ recombination scenarios. In a later analysis, each TCR beta chain was defined by its CDR3 amino acid sequence together with its V-gene family, and reads lacking a unique V-gene family were excluded. A later analysis removed 592 highly shared, low-generation-probability nucleotide sequences to deal with suspected cross-contamination and a sequencing artifact. In a later analysis, a clonal expansion index for each public chain was calculated from normalized within-repertoire ranks of inferred template counts. A later analysis computed generation probabilities with a VDJ recombination model fitted to out-of-frame rearrangements, and checked the results against IGoR. A later analysis scored TCR-TCR, TCR-HLA and TCR-CMV co-occurrence with hypergeometric tests, applying a repertoire-size bias correction to TCR pairs. To estimate false discovery rates, a later analysis permuted the HLA or CMV assignments 20 times. A later analysis grouped co-occurring TCRs with DBSCAN, adding TCRdist sequence similarity when clustering within HLA-allele-positive subsets. Co-occurrence clustering excluded repertoires with fewer than 30,000 or more than 120,000 public chains, plus five with anomalous nucleotide sharing. TCRdb carries this immuneACCESS record with in-frame sequences only. Its versions omit some clonotypes, under half of them owing to an unresolved V gene in the studies checked, with the rest unexplained. V and J calls and clone size come straight from that table; D and trimming were deduced from the DNA. For this sample there are 200,000 to 300,000 clones; around four fifths appear just once. The leading ten clones occupy less than 0.6% of the sample.

This sample was taken from a study of cytomegalovirus exposure and HLA in healthy donors (dated by TCRdb to about 2017). About the study as a whole: An earlier analysis of 587 of the donors reported about 260 Gb of sequence data and 117 million unique TCR beta sequences obtained from some 170 million T cells. Approximately 300 gigabases of sequencing data and tens of millions of unique TCR sequences made up an early release that covered several hundred HLA-typed donors. Among the approximately 400 genotyped donors, under 90% belonged to the genetic ancestry cluster associated with self-reported Caucasian donors. The study was designed to test whether signatures of past pathogen exposure could be identified by cataloging public T cell receptors. The study used immunosequencing to profile the T cell repertoires of several hundred subjects and linked those repertoires to cytomegalovirus serostatus. A separate validation cohort of about 110 different subjects was used in addition to the roughly 670-subject first cohort. To predict cytomegalovirus infection status, the study combined high-throughput TCR immunosequencing, statistical association of individual TCRs with disease status, and machine learning. A later analysis re-analyzed previously published TCR beta repertoires from 666 donors and added high-resolution HLA genotyping to study TCR occurrence patterns. The later analysis used no new phenotypic data to find candidate immune exposures, relying instead on TCR beta sequences and their occurrence across donors. An earlier analysis of several hundred of the donors applied high-throughput TCR beta sequencing to assess whether each TCR beta V gene segment acted as functional or pseudogenic. Alongside the repertoire data, information on donor age, sex, ethnicity and CMV serostatus was compiled. A later genetic analysis took genome-wide SNP genotypes for about 65% of the roughly 670 donors and used that subset as a discovery cohort. Every repertoire in the discovery cohort had been generated on one and the same sequencing platform. Class I and class II HLA loci were covered by the typing at four-digit resolution. The number of typed donors differed by locus: about 620-630 for A, B, C, DRB1 and DQB1; some 500 for DQA1; 600 to 610 for DPA1; and about 470 for DPB1. Roughly 5 DR-DQ haplotypes were handled as single units for association and clustering, since linkage in the cohort was strong. Among roughly 400 genotyped donors of the cohort, an average of around 250,000 unique TCR beta nucleotide sequences was sequenced per donor, of which roughly 17% were non-productive. The study at large found these results: The study listed approximately 150 TCR beta chains as associated with cytomegalovirus. Specific HLA alleles were associated with 15,000 to 20,000 TCR beta sequences at a false discovery rate of 0.05 in a later analysis. When HLA alleles, especially DR and DQ, strongly co-occurred, attributing TCR associations to individual alleles was difficult. Roughly uniform sequencing depth across donors was assumed in presence/absence analyses, although this assumption may not hold. In a later analysis, several top co-occurrence clusters were reported to appear linked to parvovirus B19, influenza, CMV and Epstein-Barr virus. A group of highly shared sequence variants was considered likely to be a technical artifact of the sequencing pipeline. A later analysis found that TCR association rates varied across HLA loci, with DRB1 alleles showing the most associated TCRs and HLA-C alleles the fewest. Because some donors lacked HLA typing at each locus, the association tests relied only on the typed subset. Broadly in line with IMGT annotations, most TCR beta V segments showed up in productive rearrangements about 90% or about 30% of the time in an earlier analysis of under 700 of the donors. A further reported finding was that TCR beta sequences accurately predicted the HLA-A and HLA-B alleles for most subjects in the first cohort. A later genetic analysis associated a missense DCLRE1C variant with V-gene and J-gene trimming of TCR beta chains, and an independent cohort replicated the association. Most TCR sequences were seen in very few donors, while some public TCRs were found in many individuals. Only TCR beta chains were sequenced in this cohort, and the absence of alpha or paired-chain data limited detectable features. A later genetic analysis reported fewer N-insertions in productive TCRs among donors in an Asian-associated ancestry cluster than the roughly 700-donor mean. In vitro tests confirmed that a few of the cytomegalovirus-associated TCR beta chains recognize cytomegalovirus antigens. In a later analysis, HLA-associated TCR beta chains showed more clonal expansion and lower generation probabilities than non-associated chains that were equally common. Linkage disequilibrium might explain the correlated functional status among segregating V segments, but an unknown experimental factor could not be excluded. Because counts were too low, roughly 16 rarely observed V segments, including chromosome 9 orphons, were left out of the earlier analysis of some 600 of the donors. The authors suggested that the approach could potentially be extended to other disease states and immunological phenotypes. A later analysis found that most CMV-associated TCR beta chains appeared HLA-restricted, with HLA associations seemingly driven largely by CMV exposure. The classifier was reported to diagnose cytomegalovirus status with high specificity and sensitivity in both the original cohort and the validation cohort. CMV serostatus was the only immune exposure information available for the cohort.

The cohort was made up of approximately 700 healthy bone marrow donors. All cohort members were sampled while nominally healthy, although unrecorded immune exposures were likely present. The donor tested CMV seronegative, placing the donor among the roughly 400 seronegative members of the cohort. A peripheral blood sample was provided by each donor, and peripheral blood mononuclear cells were used for TCR beta sequencing. Genomic DNA extraction from the blood cell samples was performed with the Qiagen DNeasy Blood Extraction Kit. Sequenced sample: PBMCs. This TCR came from a boy between 5 and 17 years old in good health and CMV-seronegative.

CDR3 reads: CSAGQYGYTF. The bases are TGCAGTGCTGGACAGTATGGCTACACCTTC. This chain is built from TRBV20-1 and TRBJ1-2, with TRBD1 tentatively as D gene (6 bases match). Counted from cysteine to phenylalanine, this CDR3 has 10 amino acids. CDR3 DNA is the only sequence kept; it has 30 bases, read in frame from the first base. The germline V gene (reference sequence) supplies CDR1 DFQATT and CDR2 SNEGSKA. V loses 5 bases, J loses 5 bases, and the germline ends lie 6 bases apart.